The rows below give T cell receptor beta chains drawn from one sample of a study of blood T cell repertoires in COVID-19. The repertoire was sequenced with immunoSEQ multiplex PCR; TCRdb's copy has only in-frame clones and lacks some. The sample yields around 250,000 clones, around 83% seen once. Sequenced: peripheral blood. The receptors come from a woman aged 35 to 49 who had recovered from COVID-19. The CDR3 runs from the conserved cysteine through the conserved F or W. The D gene is left open where the match is weak. Clone size, where shown, is once, few, many, or a class for clones that have expanded.

d_call j_call clone_size v_call cdr3_aa cdr3_nt
. TRBJ1-2 few TRBV5-1 CASSLVGVYGYTF TGCGCCAGCAGCTTGGTCGGAGTCTATGGCTACACCTTC
TRBD2 TRBJ2-7 . TRBV3-1/TRBV3-2 CASSQILSSGYEQYF TGTGCCAGCAGCCAAATTTTGTCTAGCGGGTACGAGCAGTACTTC
. TRBJ2-1 . TRBV18 CASSPNPGHVPEQFF TGTGCCAGCTCACCAAATCCGGGACACGTCCCTGAGCAGTTCTTC
. TRBJ2-2 . TRBV4-1 CASKAGSVVTGELFF TGCGCCAGCAAGGCAGGATCGGTTGTGACCGGGGAGCTGTTTTTT
TRBD1 TRBJ2-7 . TRBV15 CATSRTGTGAYEQYF TGTGCCACCAGCAGGACCGGGACAGGGGCCTACGAGCAGTACTTC
. TRBJ1-2 . TRBV24-1 CATSDQGTGYTF TGTGCCACCAGTGATCAGGGGACAGGCTACACCTTC
TRBD1 TRBJ2-1 . TRBV11-2 CASSPGTGIEFF TGTGCCAGCAGCCCAGGGACAGGTATTGAGTTCTTC
. TRBJ1-1 . TRBV28 CASSTSWTEAFF TGTGCCAGCTCTACGAGTTGGACTGAAGCTTTCTTT
. TRBJ2-7 . TRBV5-4 CASSSKSTLEQYF TGTGCCAGCAGCTCCAAGAGCACCCTCGAGCAGTACTTC
. TRBJ1-4 . TRBV21-1 CASSRDSTWAGEKLFF TGTGCCAGCAGCAGGGACAGTACCTGGGCGGGGGAAAAACTGTTTTTT
TRBD1 TRBJ2-1 . TRBV19 CASSIDRGSDEQFF TGTGCCAGTAGTATTGACAGGGGAAGCGATGAGCAGTTCTTC
. TRBJ2-7 . TRBV28 CASRGGYEQYF TGTGCCAGCCGCGGAGGTTATGAGCAGTACTTC
TRBD1 TRBJ1-1 . TRBV28 CASRPDRVGNTEAFF TGTGCCAGCAGACCAGACAGGGTAGGTAACACTGAAGCTTTCTTT
. TRBJ1-3 . TRBV28 CASSRDIKGASGNTIYF TGTGCCAGCAGTCGCGATATAAAAGGGGCATCAGGAAACACCATATATTTT
. TRBJ1-1 . TRBV4-1 CASSQLTANTEAFF TGCGCCAGCAGCCAACTCACAGCGAACACTGAAGCTTTCTTT
. TRBJ1-5 . TRBV27 CASRRGRESNQPQHF TGTGCCAGCAGAAGGGGACGGGAGAGCAATCAGCCCCAGCATTTT